One sample yielded the 18 T cell receptor beta chains listed below, sequenced in a study of Ad26.COV2.S vaccination and SARS-CoV-2 variants. Treatment reported: some 20 received Ad26.COV2.S at low or high dose, single or two shots; five or six received placebo; per-sample allocation not given. After the first vaccine or placebo injection, samples were drawn on day 63. The table came from immunoSEQ multiplex PCR; TCRdb's copy has only in-frame clones and leaves some out. Of some 450,000 clones listed, roughly 88% are singletons. Sample: peripheral blood, taken in a trial of Ad26.COV2.S vaccine versus placebo. These receptors originate from a person aged 18-65 years who received the Ad26.COV2.S COVID-19 vaccine or a placebo.

The J gene is TRBJ2-7, the V gene TRBV7-3, with D maybe TRBD1 (5 bases). Germline loops: CDR1 SGHTA, CDR2 FQGTGA. The V and J ends lost 1 base and 3 bases respectively, with 10 bases between them. The CDR3 loop spans 14 amino acids. The CDR3: CASSLSGRDYEQYF. Written as DNA, the CDR3 is TGTGCCAGCAGCTTAAGCGGCAGGGACTACGAGCAGTACTTC.

This rearrangement joins TRBV28 to TRBJ2-1; the D gene could be TRBD1 or TRBD2 (5 bases each). Germline V gives CDR1 MDHEN, CDR2 SYDVKM. CDR3 length: 12 amino acids. Trimming removed 8 bases at V and 10 bases at J, with 15 bases between. The CDR3 DNA is TGTGCCAGCGGGAGAGGGGACCGCGAGCAGTTCTTC. It codes for CASGRGDREQFF.

This clone was counted a few times. V and J are TRBV7-2 and TRBJ2-7; weak D call: TRBD2 (6 bases). The CDR3 is 16 residues long. Per the germline V gene, CDR1 is SGHTA and CDR2 is FQGNSA. V was shortened by 2 bases and J by 1 base, with 15 bases between the two germline ends. DNA for the CDR3: TGTGCCAGCAGCTTATCATCCGGGAGCACATCCTACGAGCAGTACTTC. Translated, it gives CASSLSSGSTSYEQYF.

The gene calls are TRBV5-1 and TRBJ2-3, with D unresolved. V dropped 1 base and J dropped 2 bases, with 8 bases sitting between them. CDR1 SGHRS and CDR2 YFSETQ come from the germline V gene. The CDR3 loop spans 14 amino acids. CDR3 nucleotide sequence: TGCGCCAGCAGCTTGTACAAATTCACAGATACGCAGTATTTT. Its translation: CASSLYKFTDTQYF.

This CDR3 reads CASRARLAGIIGEQYF. CDR3 coding DNA: TGTGCCAGCAGGGCCCGGCTAGCGGGGATTATTGGCGAGCAGTACTTC. The chain recombines TRBV2 with TRBJ2-7; TRBD2 matches 9 bases. Germline CDR1 SNHLY, CDR2 FYNNEI. V lost 6 bases, J lost 6 bases, and 15 bases stayed unmatched. The CDR3 runs 16 residues.

The chain is built from TRBV5-1 and TRBJ2-1, with 10 nucleotides matching TRBD1. With V trimmed by 5 bases and J by 3 bases, 5 bases remained unmatched. Per the germline V gene, CDR1 is SGHRS and CDR2 is YFSETQ. The CDR3 is 15 amino acids. CDR3: CASSWDRGNYNEQFF. CDR3 nucleotides: TGCGCCAGCAGTTGGGACAGGGGAAACTACAATGAGCAGTTCTTC.

The genes are TRBV4-3 and TRBJ1-2, with a weak D call TRBD1 (5 bases). The CDR3 extends over 14 amino acids. CDR1 is LGHNA and CDR2 is YSLEER in the germline V gene. V was shortened by 1 base and J by 7 bases, with 13 bases between the two germline ends. The DNA of the CDR3 is TGCGCCAGCAGCCAAGCCTACGGGACCCTTGGCTACACCTTC. Protein: CASSQAYGTLGYTF.

This chain connects TRBV7-9 to TRBJ2-1, with a tentative D call TRBD1 (6 bases). V shed 2 bases and J shed 3 bases, with 14 bases lying between them. CDR1 and CDR2 from the germline V gene are SEHNR and FQNEAQ (reference sequence). The CDR3 has 16 residues. CDR3: CASSLTAGARYNEQFF. CDR3 coding DNA: TGTGCCAGCAGCTTAACGGCAGGGGCCCGCTACAATGAGCAGTTCTTC. Using reference TRBV7-9 and TRBJ2-1 for the parts outside the CDR3, the full variable domain is DTGVSQNPRHKITKRGQNVTFRCDPISEHNRLYWYRQTLGQGPEFLTYFQNEAQLEKSRLLSDRFSAERPKGSFSTLEIQRTEQGDSAMYLCASSLTAGARYNEQFFGPGTRLTVL.

J is TRBJ2-1 and V is TRBV28; 8 bases line up with TRBD2. Germline CDR1 reads MDHEN; CDR2 reads SYDVKM. The junction had 7 bases not matched to a gene; V was cut back by 5 bases and J by 4 bases. There are 15 residues in the CDR3. CDR3 residues: CASSLSGSLYNEQFF. The CDR3 bases are TGTGCCAGCAGTCTAAGCGGGAGTCTTTACAATGAGCAGTTCTTC.

CDR3: CATSRDPGQGGQPQHF. Here the CDR3 DNA reads TGTGCCACCAGCAGAGATCCGGGACAGGGCGGACAGCCCCAGCATTTT. V is TRBV15 and J is TRBJ1-5; 9 nucleotides align to TRBD1. Germline V CDR1 and CDR2: LNHNV, YYDKDF (reference sequence). V shed 0 bases, J shed 7 bases, and the junction held 7 bases outside the gene matches. CDR3 length: 16 amino acids.

The chain has TRBV5-1 and TRBJ2-7, with TRBD1 identical over 9 bases. V lost 2 bases and J lost 6; bases outside the gene matches: 6. Germline CDR1 reads SGHRS; CDR2 reads YFSETQ. The CDR3 has 14 residues. The CDR3 bases are TGCGCCAGCAGCTTTGGGACAGGGTCAGTCGAGCAGTACTTC. It encodes CASSFGTGSVEQYF.

This chain links TRBV10-3 with TRBJ2-5, with D unresolved. This CDR3 has 14 residues. Germline CDR1 and CDR2: ENHRY and SYGVKD. The V end lost 0 bases, the J end lost 5 bases, and 10 bases lay between the germline ends. CDR3 sequence: CAISESGPGETQYF. The CDR3 bases are TGTGCCATCAGTGAGTCTGGACCCGGGGAGACCCAGTACTTC.

The chain uses TRBV5-8 and TRBJ1-5; D may be TRBD1 (5 bases). Trimming cost V 1 base and J 1 base, with 18 bases left between them. The CDR3 runs 18 residues. Germline CDR1 and CDR2: SGHTS and YDEGEE. The CDR3 DNA is TGTGCCAGCAGCTTGAAGGGTGGAGGGGTATCCAGCAATCAGCCCCAGCATTTT. Residues: CASSLKGGGVSSNQPQHF. The full variable domain, rest sourced from reference TRBV5-8 and TRBJ1-5, is EAGVTQSPTHLIKTRGQQATLRCSPISGHTSVYWYQQALGLGLQFLLWYDEGEERNRGNFPPRFSGRQFPNYSSELNVNALELEDSALYLCASSLKGGGVSSNQPQHFGDGTRLSIL.

This clone appeared once. The rearrangement links TRBV4-1 to TRBJ2-1; no firm D call. This CDR3 is 15 amino acids long. V lost 0 bases and J lost 6, with 12 bases in between. Germline V gene data show CDR1 as MGHRA and CDR2 as YSYEKL. Here the CDR3 reads CASSQEALWGNEQFF. CDR3 DNA sequence: TGCGCCAGCAGCCAAGAGGCCCTTTGGGGCAATGAGCAGTTCTTC.

This chain connects TRBV28 to TRBJ2-6; no firm D call. Germline V gene sequence: CDR1 MDHEN, CDR2 SYDVKM. V was clipped by 6 bases and J by 2 bases, with 5 bases between them. The CDR3 contains 13 residues. CDR3: CASSLPGANVLTF. Written as DNA, the CDR3 is TGTGCCAGCAGCCTCCCTGGGGCCAACGTCCTGACTTTC.

This chain uses TRBV9 with TRBJ2-1; unclear D gene. Germline lookup yields CDR1 SGDLS and CDR2 YYNGEE. The length of the CDR3 is 17 residues. V lost 0 bases to trimming and J lost 2 bases, with 15 bases between them. The CDR3 sequence is CASSVGPALTAYNEQFF. In DNA form, the CDR3 reads TGTGCCAGCAGCGTAGGACCAGCCCTTACAGCCTACAATGAGCAGTTCTTC.

This rearrangement joins TRBV7-3 to TRBJ2-1; 15 bases are shared with TRBD2. The ends lost 5 bases at V and 8 bases at J; junction bases unmatched: 7. Looked up from germline, CDR1 is SGHTA and CDR2 is FQGTGA. The CDR3 spans 16 residues. Here the CDR3 reads CASSLRRTSGRDEQFF. In nucleotides, the CDR3 is TGTGCCAGCAGCCTACGACGGACTAGCGGGAGGGATGAGCAGTTCTTC. Full variable domain (rest looked up from reference TRBV7-3 and TRBJ2-1): GAGVSQTPSNKVTEKGKYVELRCDPISGHTALYWYRQSLGQGPEFLIYFQGTGAADDSGLPNDRFFAVRPEGSVSTLKIQRTERGDSAVYLCASSLRRTSGRDEQFFGPGTRLTVL.

The J gene is TRBJ2-7, the V gene TRBV7-9; 7 bases are a match to TRBD2. CDR1 SEHNR and CDR2 FQNEAQ come from the germline V gene (reference sequence). The CDR3 loop spans 12 amino acids. DNA for the CDR3: TGTATGGAGCTAGCGGACACCTACGAGCAGTACTTC. It translates to CMELADTYEQYF.